This T cell receptor (beta chain) stems from a study of T-cell reconstitution after alpha-beta-depleted transplantation in children. The CDR3 has 13 residues. Germline-derived CDR1 and CDR2 are SEHNR and FQNEAQ (reference sequence). V was clipped by 3 bases and J by 6 bases, with 10 bases between them. As concerns this clonotype: No antigen is known for it.

Study-level findings and limits: The authors attributed T-cell counts and diversity one year after transplant mostly to newly produced T cells. Surviving recipient T cells and thymic progenitors accounted for the high day-60 TCRbeta diversity observed in some patients. Where alpha-beta T cells came from about two months after transplant was reportedly several hundred expanded graft clones.

Using unique molecular identifiers, the investigators prepared the TCRbeta library. In TCRdb, the PCR reads were re-called with MiXCR into one record per CDR3 protein. The sample comprises under 450,000 distinct CDR3 sequences, 16% of which are singletons, and under 30% rests with the top ten. The sequence was obtained from a boy in the first two years of life who had a stem cell transplant for Wiskott-Aldrich syndrome, so the T cells may come from the graft donor. The genes are TRBV7-9 and TRBJ2-3; D is ambiguous. Specimen: PBMCs, mostly from graft donor cells, collected 360 days after TCRalphabeta/CD19-depleted stem cell transplant. CDR3 residues: CASSFTGRDTQYF. In nucleotides, the CDR3 is TGTGCCAGCAGCTTTACCGGTCGGGATACGCAGTATTTT.